This section outlines one T cell receptor beta chain sequence together with its context. Original processing notes: The assay estimated nucleated cells by amplifying reference gene primers. Sequencing was performed with immunoSEQ multiplex PCR; in TCRdb, only in-frame clones are kept and a portion is missing. V and J calls and clone size come straight from that table; D and trimming were deduced from the DNA. Of around 29,000 clones detected, 55% to 80% appear once; the ten largest clones hold approximately 16%. The V end was cut by 4 bases, the J end by 0 bases, with 9 bases between. The CDR3 is 14 amino acids. Germline values: CDR1 SGHDN, CDR2 FVKESK. The data are from a study of blood T cell repertoires in COVID-19. In the study overall: The United States, Italy and Spain provided the acute and convalescent COVID-19 samples. In each case, the material was cDNA or gDNA derived from T cells, B-cell-depleted T cells, or PBMCs.

This clonotype originated in a human donor in a cohort sampled during active COVID-19. The V call is TRBV14, the J call TRBJ1-1; no definite D call. Sequenced input: peripheral blood. CDR3 amino acids: CASSPQYLNTEAFF. As DNA, the CDR3 is TGTGCCAGCAGCCCACAGTACCTGAACACTGAAGCTTTCTTT.